Described below is a single TCR beta chain sequence and its context. These data come from a study of blood T cell repertoires in COVID-19. Overall study context: Sample material is recorded as cDNA or gDNA derived from T cells, B-cell-depleted T cells, or PBMCs.

This CDR3 comprises 16 residues. V was pared by 3 bases and J by 4 bases, with 18 bases between. Looked up from germline, CDR1 is SGHRS and CDR2 is YFSETQ. Using immunoSEQ multiplex PCR, the repertoire was profiled, and TCRdb retains in-frame clones only, with some absent. The top ten clones hold 15% to 17% of a sample with just over 95,000 clones, just under 90% of them seen once. This sequence joins TRBV5-1 and TRBJ2-3; a possible D gene is TRBD2 (6 bases). Sequenced input: peripheral blood. This receptor was taken from a human donor in a cohort sampled during active COVID-19. CDR3 residues: CASSSTQEGRADTQYF. In nucleotides, the CDR3 is TGCGCCAGCAGCTCTACCCAGGAGGGCCGGGCAGATACGCAGTATTTT. Combining the CDR3 with reference TRBV5-1 and TRBJ2-3 gives the whole variable domain KAGVTQTPRYLIKTRGQQVTLSCSPISGHRSVSWYQQTPGQGLQFLFEYFSETQRNKGNFPGRFSGRQFSNSRSEMNVSTLELGDSALYLCASSSTQEGRADTQYFGPGTRLTVL.